This T cell receptor beta chain was retrieved from a study of long-term antiretroviral therapy in people with HIV. A v3.0 immunoSEQ assay was performed at survey level. The assay was immunoSEQ multiplex PCR, and TCRdb's table has in-frame clones only and misses some. The table records 25,000 to 40,000 clones, roughly 87% of them present only once. Trimming took 1 base from V and 3 from J; bases not matched to a gene: 6. The CDR3 contains 16 residues. Germline loops: CDR1 SGHAT, CDR2 FQDESV (reference sequence). The J gene is TRBJ2-7, the V gene TRBV11-1, with 10 bases aligning to TRBD1. The source material was unsorted PBMCs, sampled 1.1 years after starting antiretroviral therapy. The source is a man younger than 35 with HIV. This CDR3 is CASSLDMGQGFYEQYF. The CDR3 DNA reads as TGTGCCAGCAGCTTAGATATGGGACAGGGGTTCTACGAGCAGTACTTC.